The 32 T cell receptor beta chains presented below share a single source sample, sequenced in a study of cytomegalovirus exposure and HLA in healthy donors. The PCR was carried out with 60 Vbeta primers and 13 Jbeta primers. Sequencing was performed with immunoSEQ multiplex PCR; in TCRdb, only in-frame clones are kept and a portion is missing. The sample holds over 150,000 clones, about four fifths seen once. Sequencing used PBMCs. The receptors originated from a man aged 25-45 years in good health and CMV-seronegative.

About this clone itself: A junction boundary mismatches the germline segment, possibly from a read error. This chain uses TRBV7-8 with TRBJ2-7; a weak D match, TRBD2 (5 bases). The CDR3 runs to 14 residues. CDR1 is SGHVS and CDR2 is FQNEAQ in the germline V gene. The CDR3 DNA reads TGTGCCAGCAGCTTAGGTGCGGCAGACTACGGGCAGTACTTC. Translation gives CASSLGAADYGQYF.

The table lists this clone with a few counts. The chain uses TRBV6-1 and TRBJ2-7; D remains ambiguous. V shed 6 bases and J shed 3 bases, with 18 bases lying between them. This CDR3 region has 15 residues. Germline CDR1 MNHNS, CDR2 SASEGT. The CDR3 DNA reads TGTGCCAGCAGCGCATTTTCCCGGGTCCACTACGAGCAGTACTTC. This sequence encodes CASSAFSRVHYEQYF.

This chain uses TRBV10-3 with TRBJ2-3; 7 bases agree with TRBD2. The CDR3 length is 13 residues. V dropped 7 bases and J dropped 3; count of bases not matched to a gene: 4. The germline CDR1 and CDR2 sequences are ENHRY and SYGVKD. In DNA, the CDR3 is TGTGCCATCACGGGACTAAGTACAGATACGCAGTATTTT. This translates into CAITGLSTDTQYF.

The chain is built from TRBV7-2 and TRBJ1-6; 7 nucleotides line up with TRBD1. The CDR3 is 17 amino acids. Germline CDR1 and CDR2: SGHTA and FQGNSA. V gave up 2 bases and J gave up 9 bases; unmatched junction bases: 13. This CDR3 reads CASSLSPRGPWGSPLHF. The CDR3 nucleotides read TGTGCCAGCAGCTTATCTCCAAGGGGGCCATGGGGTTCACCCCTCCACTTT.

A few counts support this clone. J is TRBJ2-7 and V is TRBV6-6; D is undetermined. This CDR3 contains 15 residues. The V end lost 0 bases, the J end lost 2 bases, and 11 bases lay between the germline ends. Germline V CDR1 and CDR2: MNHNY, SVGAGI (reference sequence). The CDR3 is CASSYSERSAYEQYF. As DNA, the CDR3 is TGTGCCAGCAGTTACTCAGAACGGTCGGCCTACGAGCAGTACTTC.

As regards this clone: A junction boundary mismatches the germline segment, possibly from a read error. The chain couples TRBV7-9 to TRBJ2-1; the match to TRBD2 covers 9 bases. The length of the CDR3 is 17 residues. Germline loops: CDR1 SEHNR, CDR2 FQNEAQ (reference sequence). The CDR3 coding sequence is TGTTCCAGCAGCGCGGGACTAGCAGGGAGCTCCTACAATGAGCAGTTCTTC. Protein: CSSSAGLAGSSYNEQFF.

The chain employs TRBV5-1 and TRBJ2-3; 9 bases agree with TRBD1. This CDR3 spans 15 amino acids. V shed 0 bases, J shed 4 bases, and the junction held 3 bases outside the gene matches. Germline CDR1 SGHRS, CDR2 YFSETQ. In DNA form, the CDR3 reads TGCGCCAGCAGCTTGGACAGGGGGCTTGCAGATACGCAGTATTTT. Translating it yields CASSLDRGLADTQYF. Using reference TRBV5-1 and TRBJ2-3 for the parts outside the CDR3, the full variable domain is KAGVTQTPRYLIKTRGQQVTLSCSPISGHRSVSWYQQTPGQGLQFLFEYFSETQRNKGNFPGRFSGRQFSNSRSEMNVSTLELGDSALYLCASSLDRGLADTQYFGPGTRLTVL.

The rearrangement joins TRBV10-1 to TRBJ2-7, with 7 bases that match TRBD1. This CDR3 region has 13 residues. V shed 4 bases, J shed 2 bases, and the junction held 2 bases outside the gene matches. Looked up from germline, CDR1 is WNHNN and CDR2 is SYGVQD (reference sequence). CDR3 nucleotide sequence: TGCGCCAGCAGTGGAGGGGGCGCCTACGAGCAGTACTTC. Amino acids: CASSGGGAYEQYF.

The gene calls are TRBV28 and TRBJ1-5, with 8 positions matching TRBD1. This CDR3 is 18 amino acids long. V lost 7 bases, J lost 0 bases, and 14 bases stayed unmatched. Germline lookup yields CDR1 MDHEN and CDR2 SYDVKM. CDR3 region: CASKPTDAGQVSNQPQHF. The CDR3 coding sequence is TGTGCCAGCAAGCCTACCGACGCGGGACAGGTTAGCAATCAGCCCCAGCATTTT.

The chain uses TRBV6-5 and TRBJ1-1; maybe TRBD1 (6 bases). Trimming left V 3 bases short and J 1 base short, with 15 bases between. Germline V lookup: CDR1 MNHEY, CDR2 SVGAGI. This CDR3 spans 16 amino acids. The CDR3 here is CASSYSQGRGNTEAFF. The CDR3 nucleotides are TGTGCCAGCAGTTATTCACAGGGAAGAGGGAACACTGAAGCTTTCTTT.

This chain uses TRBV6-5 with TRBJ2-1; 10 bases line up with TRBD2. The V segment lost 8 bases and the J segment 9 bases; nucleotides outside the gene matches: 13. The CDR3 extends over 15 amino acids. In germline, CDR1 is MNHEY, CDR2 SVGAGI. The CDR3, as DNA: TGTGCCAGCGCGCCCGGGCTAGCGGGAGTGCGTGAGCAGTTCTTC. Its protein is CASAPGLAGVREQFF.

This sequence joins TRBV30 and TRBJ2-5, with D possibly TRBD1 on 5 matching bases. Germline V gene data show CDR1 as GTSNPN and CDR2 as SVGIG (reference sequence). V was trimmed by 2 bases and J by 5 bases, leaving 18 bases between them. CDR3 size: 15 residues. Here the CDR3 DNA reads TGTGCCTGGAGTACAAGGGGTTACCCCAGGGAGACCCAGTACTTC. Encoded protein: CAWSTRGYPRETQYF.

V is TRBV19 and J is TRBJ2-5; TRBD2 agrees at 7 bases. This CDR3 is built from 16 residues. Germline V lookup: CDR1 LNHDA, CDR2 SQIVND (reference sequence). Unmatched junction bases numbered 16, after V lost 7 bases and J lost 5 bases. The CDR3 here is CASNRGVAGTVETQYF. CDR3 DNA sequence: TGTGCCAGTAACCGGGGGGTAGCCGGAACGGTGGAGACCCAGTACTTC.

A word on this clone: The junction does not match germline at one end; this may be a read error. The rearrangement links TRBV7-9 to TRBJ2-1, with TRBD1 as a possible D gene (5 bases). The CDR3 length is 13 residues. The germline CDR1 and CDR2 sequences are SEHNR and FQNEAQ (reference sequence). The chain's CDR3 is CSSNPRAANEQFF. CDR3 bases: TGTTCCAGCAACCCCAGGGCGGCTAATGAGCAGTTCTTC.

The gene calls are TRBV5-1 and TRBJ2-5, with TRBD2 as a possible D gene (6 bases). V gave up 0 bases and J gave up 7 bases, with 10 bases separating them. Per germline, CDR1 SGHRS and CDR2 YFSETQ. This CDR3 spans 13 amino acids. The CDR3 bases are TGCGCCAGCAGCTTGGGGCAGGGAGGGACCCAGTACTTC. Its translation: CASSLGQGGTQYF. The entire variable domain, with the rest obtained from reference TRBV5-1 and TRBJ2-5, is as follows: KAGVTQTPRYLIKTRGQQVTLSCSPISGHRSVSWYQQTPGQGLQFLFEYFSETQRNKGNFPGRFSGRQFSNSRSEMNVSTLELGDSALYLCASSLGQGGTQYFGPGTRLLVL.

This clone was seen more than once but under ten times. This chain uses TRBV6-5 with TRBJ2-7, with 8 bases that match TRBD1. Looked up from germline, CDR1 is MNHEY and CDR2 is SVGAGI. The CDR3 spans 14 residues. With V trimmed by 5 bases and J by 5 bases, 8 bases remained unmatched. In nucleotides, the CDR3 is TGTGCCAGCAGTAGAGGACAGGGCCCTAACGAGCAGTACTTC. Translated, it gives CASSRGQGPNEQYF.

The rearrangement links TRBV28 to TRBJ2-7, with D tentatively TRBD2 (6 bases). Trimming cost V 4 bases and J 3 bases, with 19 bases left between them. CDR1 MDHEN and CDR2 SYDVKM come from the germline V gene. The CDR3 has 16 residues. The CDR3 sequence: CASSSPFGGRVYEQYF. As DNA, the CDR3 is TGTGCCAGCAGTTCCCCCTTCGGGGGAAGGGTCTACGAGCAGTACTTC. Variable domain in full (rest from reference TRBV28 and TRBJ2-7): DVKVTQSSRYLVKRTGEKVFLECVQDMDHENMFWYRQDPGLGLRLIYFSYDVKMKEKGDIPEGYSVSREKKERFSLILESASTNQTSMYLCASSSPFGGRVYEQYFGPGTRLTVT.

The CDR3 sequence: CASSLALAGAYNEQFF. The CDR3 DNA reads as TGTGCCAGCAGCTTAGCGCTAGCGGGAGCCTACAATGAGCAGTTCTTC. The chain combines TRBV7-8 with TRBJ2-1, with TRBD2 identical over 10 bases. The J segment lost 2 bases and the V segment lost 0 bases, leaving 1 base of the junction unmatched. The CDR3 totals 16 residues. Germline loops: CDR1 SGHVS, CDR2 FQNEAQ.

For the CDR3, the DNA is TGCGCCAGCAGCCATCCCCCCCGCGGCCCTCCCGCGGAGGCTTTCTTT. This encodes CASSHPPRGPPAEAFF. The chain couples TRBV4-1 to TRBJ1-1, with D unresolved. The CDR3 has 16 residues. Germline CDR1 and CDR2: MGHRA and YSYEKL. The germline V and J ends were trimmed by 3 bases and 11 bases, with 25 bases remaining between them.

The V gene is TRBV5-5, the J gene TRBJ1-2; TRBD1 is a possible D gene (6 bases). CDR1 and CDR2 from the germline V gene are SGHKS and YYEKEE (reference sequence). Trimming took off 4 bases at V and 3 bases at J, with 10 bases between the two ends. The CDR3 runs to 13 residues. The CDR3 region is CASSEQGDYGYTF. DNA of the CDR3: TGTGCCAGCAGCGAACAGGGTGACTATGGCTACACCTTC.

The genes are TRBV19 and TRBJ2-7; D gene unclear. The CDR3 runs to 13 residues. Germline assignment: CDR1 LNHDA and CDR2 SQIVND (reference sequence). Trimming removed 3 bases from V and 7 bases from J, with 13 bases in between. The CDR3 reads CASSIPPGWEQYF. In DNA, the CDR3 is TGTGCCAGTAGTATTCCTCCCGGTTGGGAGCAGTACTTC.

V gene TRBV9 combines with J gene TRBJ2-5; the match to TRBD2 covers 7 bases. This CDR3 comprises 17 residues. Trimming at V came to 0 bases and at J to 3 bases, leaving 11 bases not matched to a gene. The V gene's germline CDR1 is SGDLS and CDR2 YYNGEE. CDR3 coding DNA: TGTGCCAGCAGCGTAGATCCCCCCCGCGGACTAGAAGAGACCCAGTACTTC. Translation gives CASSVDPPRGLEETQYF. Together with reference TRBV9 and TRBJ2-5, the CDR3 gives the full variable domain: DSGVTQTPKHLITATGQRVTLRCSPRSGDLSVYWYQQSLDQGLQFLIQYYNGEERAKGNILERFSAQQFPDLHSELNLSSLELGDSALYFCASSVDPPRGLEETQYFGPGTRLLVL.

This CDR3 is CASSAEGGTGYAHGYTF. The DNA for the CDR3 is TGTGCCAGCAGCGCAGAGGGCGGGACAGGTTATGCCCATGGCTACACCTTC. This chain joins TRBV13 and TRBJ1-2, with 8 nucleotides matching TRBD1. The V segment lost 5 bases and the J segment 6 bases; nucleotides outside the gene matches: 17. The CDR3 totals 17 residues. CDR1 is PRHDT, CDR2 FYEKMQ, per germline (reference sequence).

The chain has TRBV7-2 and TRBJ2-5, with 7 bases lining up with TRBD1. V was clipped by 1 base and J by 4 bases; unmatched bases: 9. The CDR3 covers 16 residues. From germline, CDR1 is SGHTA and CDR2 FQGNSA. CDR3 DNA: TGTGCCAGCAGCTTAGGGCTACAGGGGACGTTAGAGACCCAGTACTTC. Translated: CASSLGLQGTLETQYF.

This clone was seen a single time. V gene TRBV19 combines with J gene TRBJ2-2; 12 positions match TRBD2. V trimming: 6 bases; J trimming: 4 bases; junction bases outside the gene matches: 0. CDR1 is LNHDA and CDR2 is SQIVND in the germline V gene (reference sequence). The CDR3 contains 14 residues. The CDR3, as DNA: TGTGCCAGTAGACTAGCGGGGGGCACCGGGGAGCTGTTTTTT. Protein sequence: CASRLAGGTGELFF.

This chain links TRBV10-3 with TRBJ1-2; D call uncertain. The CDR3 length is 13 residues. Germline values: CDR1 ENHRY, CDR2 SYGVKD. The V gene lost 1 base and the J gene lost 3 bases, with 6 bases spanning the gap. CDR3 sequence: CAISEWQDYGYTF. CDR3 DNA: TGTGCCATCAGTGAGTGGCAGGACTATGGCTACACCTTC.

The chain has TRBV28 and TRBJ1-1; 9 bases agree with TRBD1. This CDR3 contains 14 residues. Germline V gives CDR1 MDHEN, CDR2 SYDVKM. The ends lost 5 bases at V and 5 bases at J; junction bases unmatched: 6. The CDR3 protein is CASSPGQGWTEAFF. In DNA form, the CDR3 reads TGTGCCAGCAGTCCCGGACAGGGGTGGACTGAAGCTTTCTTT.

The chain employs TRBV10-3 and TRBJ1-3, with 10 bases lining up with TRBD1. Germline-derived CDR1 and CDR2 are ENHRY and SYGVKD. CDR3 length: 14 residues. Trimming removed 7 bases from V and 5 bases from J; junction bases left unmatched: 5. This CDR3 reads CAITGTGDRNTIYF. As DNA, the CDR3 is TGTGCCATCACCGGGACAGGGGACAGAAACACCATATATTTT.

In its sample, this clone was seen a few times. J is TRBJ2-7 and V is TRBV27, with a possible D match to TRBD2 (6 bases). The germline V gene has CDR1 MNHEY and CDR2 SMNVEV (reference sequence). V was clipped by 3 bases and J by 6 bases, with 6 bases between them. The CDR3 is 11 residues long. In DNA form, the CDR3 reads TGTGCCAGCAGTTTGGGAGGCGAGCAGTACTTC. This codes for CASSLGGEQYF.

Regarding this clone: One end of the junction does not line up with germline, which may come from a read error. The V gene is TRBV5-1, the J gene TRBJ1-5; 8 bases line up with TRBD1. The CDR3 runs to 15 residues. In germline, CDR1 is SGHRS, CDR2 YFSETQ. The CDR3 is CASSFRQGRNQPQHF. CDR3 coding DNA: TGTGCCAGCAGCTTCAGACAGGGGAGGAATCAGCCCCAGCATTTT.

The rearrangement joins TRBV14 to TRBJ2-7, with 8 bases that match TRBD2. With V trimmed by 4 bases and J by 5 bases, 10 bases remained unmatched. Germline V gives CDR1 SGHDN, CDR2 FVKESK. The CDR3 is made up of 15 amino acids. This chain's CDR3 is CASSRGQRERDEQYF. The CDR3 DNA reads TGTGCCAGCAGCCGGGGGCAGCGGGAGAGGGACGAGCAGTACTTC.

This CDR3 is CASSLVVVGGRSSGNTIYF. For the CDR3, the DNA is TGTGCCAGCAGCTTAGTGGTCGTAGGGGGCCGGAGCTCTGGAAACACCATATATTTT. The rearrangement uses TRBV7-6 and TRBJ1-3; TRBD1 matches at 7 bases. CDR3 size: 19 residues. Germline CDR1 and CDR2: SGHVS and FNYEAQ. The V segment lost 1 base and the J segment 0 bases; nucleotides outside the gene matches: 12.